This T cell receptor beta chain emerged from a study of technical replicates of blood from a handful of donors. Sequenced by immunoSEQ multiplex PCR; TCRdb stores in-frame clones only, minus some. Here the sample spans about 83,000 clones, about 94% being singletons. The V end was cut by 5 bases, the J end by 4 bases, with 9 bases between. The CDR3 is made up of 12 amino acids. CDR1 is SGHRS, CDR2 YFSETQ, per germline. The genes are TRBV5-1 and TRBJ1-1; possibly TRBD1 for D (5 bases). The origin of this receptor is a human donor in good health. The specimen was T cells isolated from PBMCs. CDR3 residues: CASRGEGTEAFF. CDR3 bases: TGCGCCAGCAGGGGGGAGGGCACTGAAGCTTTCTTT.